This TCR beta chain was profiled in a study of shared clonotypes between healthy human individuals (dated by TCRdb to 2020 to 2021). With respect to the entire study: The cohort included a few men and a couple of women between 18 and 49 years of age. Per donor, three plates each were used for CD4 naive and CD4 memory, two for CD8 naive, and one for CD8 memory. To estimate repertoire size and how much clonotypes are shared between individuals, the study performed deep sequencing of blood TCR repertoires from roughly five healthy adults. Different laboratories and diverse techniques were used to prepare libraries and sequence TCR repertoires, to increase sequencing depth and limit assay-specific biases. Leukapheresis yielded between about 0.94 and 10 billion PBMCs per donor.

The donors were healthy, HIV-negative adults with no recently reported acute infections or vaccinations. Only Caucasian adults living in Nashville, Tennessee, USA were represented among the donors. CD4+ T cells were enriched through magnetic negative selection, after which naive cells were positively selected on CD45RA and the remaining negative fraction served as the memory subset. Blood was obtained by leukapheresis, after which PBMCs were separated by Ficoll-Histopaque density gradient centrifugation and cryopreserved in liquid nitrogen vapor phase. Analytical flow cytometry was used to check the purity and quantity of every magnetically sorted T cell population. From each sorted fraction, genomic DNA was isolated and quantified by UV absorbance on a Nanodrop 2000c. What the research found in general, with its limitations: Even with the large sequencing depth, rarefaction of the sorted-subset datasets indicated that sequencing was incomplete. Pairwise subsampling led to the expectation that sequencing depth would affect the degree of clonotype sharing among donors. Larger estimated clonotype richness was generally found for naive subsets than for memory subsets. Sampling was limited to blood, and TCR repertoires in tissue likely differ from TCR repertoires in blood. Compared with non-shared clonotypes, clonotypes shared by all four sorted-subset donors had higher generation probabilities. The genetic and exposure-history diversity represented was limited by the small number of donors. Across a few donors, 4.5% to 6.5% of naive CD4, 3% to 3.5% of naive CD8, about 2% of memory CD4, and about 0.44% of memory CD8 clonotypes were shared.

As to this clone: This clone's antigen is unknown. Base quality data are lacking; no much larger clone is found one base away.

CDR1 SGHNT and CDR2 YYREEE are derived from the germline V gene (reference sequence). The CDR3 goes from the cysteine to the phenylalanine over 15 residues. The retained sequence is limited to the CDR3, 45 bases, with the frame set at the first base. V drops 4 bases and J drops 7 bases, leaving 15 bases in between. Using the deep immunoSEQ assay, TCR CDR3 regions were amplified from genomic DNA by multiplex PCR. Extracted genomic DNA from each cell subset was distributed evenly across all wells of several immunoSEQ 96-well plates, and each plate was treated as a replicate. For sorted subsets, around 0.2 ug genomic DNA, equal to 25,000 to 35,000 T cell genomes, was loaded into each replicate PCR. The purified libraries were quantified using a Qubit 3.0 fluorometer, sized with a Bioanalyzer 2100, and then quantified again using the KAPA Library Quantification kit. Every immunoSEQ 96-well plate was sequenced on a dedicated single-read 150-cycle Illumina NextSeq 550 flow cell. As for how the authors treated the data: Because only junctional sequences without quality scores were contained in the immunoSEQ output, filtering matching that applied to full-length reads could not be performed. Sequences were annotated with PyIR, a Python wrapper for IgBLAST v1.9, using IMGT germline references to assign V/J genes and CDR3. Reads were filtered out if the reads had weak V/J assignments (E-value above 1e-6), no CDR3, stop codons, out-of-frame junctions, or ambiguous translated residues. V3J clonotypes were defined as sequences sharing an identical inferred V gene, J gene, and CDR3 amino acid sequence. The percentage overlap between two repertoires was calculated by dividing the number of shared unique clonotypes by the size of the smaller repertoire. Three approaches were used to assess repertoire richness: RTK rarefaction, the Chao1 estimator, and Recon v2.1 estimates of unobserved clonotypes. For all TCRbeta clonotypes obtained by the gDNA method from four donors, generation probabilities were computed with OLGA. As stored in TCRdb, this immuneACCESS dataset retains in-frame rearrangements with V and J assigned. A fraction of the clones does not appear; measured against another copy, unresolved V genes explain less than half of the discrepancy, and the remainder lacks a known reason. V, J and clone size reflect that table, while D and trimming were determined from the DNA. This sample comprises some 2 million clones, over 85% of them detected only once. The top ten constitute 0.13% of the sample.

The clonotype comes from a man in his late teens or twenties in good health. In this chain, TRBV5-4 is recombined with TRBJ1-6; TRBD1 is a possible D gene, resting on 5 matching bases. Sequenced input: naive CD4+ T cells sorted from blood. Read against the paper, the sample's cell subset or site label means: CD45RA+ positively selected. The nucleotide sequence is TGTGCCAGCAGCAAGGTGGGGACGGGGAATTCACCCCTCCACTTT. It codes for CASSKVGTGNSPLHF.